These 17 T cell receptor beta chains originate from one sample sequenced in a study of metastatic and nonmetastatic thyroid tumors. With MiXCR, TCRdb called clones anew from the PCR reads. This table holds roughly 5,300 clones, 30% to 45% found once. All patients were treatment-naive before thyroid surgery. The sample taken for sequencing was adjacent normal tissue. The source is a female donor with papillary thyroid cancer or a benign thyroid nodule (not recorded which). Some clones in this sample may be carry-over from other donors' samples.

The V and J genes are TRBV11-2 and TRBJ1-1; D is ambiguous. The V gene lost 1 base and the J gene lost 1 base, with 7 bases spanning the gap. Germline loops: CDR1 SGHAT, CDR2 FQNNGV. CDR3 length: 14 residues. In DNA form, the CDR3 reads TGTGCCAGCAGCTTAGGGGGATCGAACACTGAAGCTTTCTTT. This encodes CASSLGGSNTEAFF.

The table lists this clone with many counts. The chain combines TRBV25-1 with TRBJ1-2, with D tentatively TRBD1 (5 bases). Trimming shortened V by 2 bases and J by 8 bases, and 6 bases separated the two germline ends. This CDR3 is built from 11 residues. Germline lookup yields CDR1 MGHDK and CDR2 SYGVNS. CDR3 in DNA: TGTGCCAGCAGTGAAGGGGGGGGCTACACCTTC. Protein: CASSEGGGYTF.

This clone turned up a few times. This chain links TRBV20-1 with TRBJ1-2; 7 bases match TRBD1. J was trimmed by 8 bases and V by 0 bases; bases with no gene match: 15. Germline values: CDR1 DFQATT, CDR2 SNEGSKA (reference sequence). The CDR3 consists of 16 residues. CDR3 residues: CSARDPTTGWGLGYTF. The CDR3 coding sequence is TGCAGTGCTAGAGATCCCACGACAGGGTGGGGTCTAGGCTACACCTTC.

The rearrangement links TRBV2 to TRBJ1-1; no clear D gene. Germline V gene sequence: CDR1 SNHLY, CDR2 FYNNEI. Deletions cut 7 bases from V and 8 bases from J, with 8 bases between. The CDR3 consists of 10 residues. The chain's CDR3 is CASILHEAFF. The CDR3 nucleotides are TGTGCCAGCATATTACACGAAGCTTTCTTT. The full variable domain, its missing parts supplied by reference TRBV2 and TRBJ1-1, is EPEVTQTPSHQVTQMGQEVILRCVPISNHLYFYWYRQILGQKVEFLVSFYNNEISEKSEIFDDQFSVERPDGSNFTLKIRSTKLEDSAMYFCASILHEAFFGQGTRLTVV.

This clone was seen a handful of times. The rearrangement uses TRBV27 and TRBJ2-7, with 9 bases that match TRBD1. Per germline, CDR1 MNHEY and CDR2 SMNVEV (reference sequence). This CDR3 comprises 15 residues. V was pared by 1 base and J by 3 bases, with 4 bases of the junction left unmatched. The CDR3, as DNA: TGTGCCAGCAGTTTATTCGGGACAGGGATCTACGAGCAGTACTTC. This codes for CASSLFGTGIYEQYF.

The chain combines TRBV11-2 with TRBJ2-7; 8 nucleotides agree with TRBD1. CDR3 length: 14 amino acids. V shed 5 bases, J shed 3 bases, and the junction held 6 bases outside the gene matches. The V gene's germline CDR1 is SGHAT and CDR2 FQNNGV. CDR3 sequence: CASSPLQGDYEQYF. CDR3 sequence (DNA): TGTGCCAGCAGCCCATTACAGGGGGACTACGAGCAGTACTTC.

The CDR3 here is CAIGGLAWEGEQYF. The CDR3 coding sequence is TGTGCCATCGGGGGACTAGCGTGGGAGGGAGAGCAGTACTTC. The chain employs TRBV10-3 and TRBJ2-7; TRBD2 agrees at 10 bases. The CDR3 length is 14 residues. The V gene end was trimmed by 8 bases and the J gene end by 7 bases; junction bases not matched to a gene: 11. Germline V gene lookup returns CDR1 ENHRY and CDR2 SYGVKD.

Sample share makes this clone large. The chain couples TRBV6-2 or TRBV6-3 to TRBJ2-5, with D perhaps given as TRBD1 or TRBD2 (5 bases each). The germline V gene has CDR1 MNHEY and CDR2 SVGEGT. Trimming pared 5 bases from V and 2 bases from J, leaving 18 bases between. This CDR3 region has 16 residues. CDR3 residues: CASSLGEPNPQETQYF. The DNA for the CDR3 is TGTGCCAGCAGTCTGGGGGAGCCCAACCCTCAAGAGACCCAGTACTTC.

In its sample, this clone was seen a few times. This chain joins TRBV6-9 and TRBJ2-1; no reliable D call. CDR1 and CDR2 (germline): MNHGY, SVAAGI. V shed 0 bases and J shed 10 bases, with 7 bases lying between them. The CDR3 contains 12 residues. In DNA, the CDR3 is TGTGCCAGCAGTTATTCCGTAGGAGAGCAGTTCTTC. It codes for CASSYSVGEQFF.

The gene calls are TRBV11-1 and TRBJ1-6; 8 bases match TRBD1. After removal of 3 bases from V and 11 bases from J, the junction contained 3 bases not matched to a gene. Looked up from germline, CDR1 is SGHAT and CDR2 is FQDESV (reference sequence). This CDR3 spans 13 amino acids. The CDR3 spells CASSLDRVAPLHF. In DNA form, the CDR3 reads TGTGCCAGCAGCTTGGACAGGGTTGCACCCCTCCACTTT.

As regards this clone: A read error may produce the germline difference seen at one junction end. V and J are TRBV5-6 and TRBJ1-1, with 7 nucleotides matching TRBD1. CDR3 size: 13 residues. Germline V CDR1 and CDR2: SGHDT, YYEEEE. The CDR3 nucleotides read TGTGCCAGCTGCTTGGGACAGCAGATAGTAGCTTTCTTT. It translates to CASCLGQQIVAFF.

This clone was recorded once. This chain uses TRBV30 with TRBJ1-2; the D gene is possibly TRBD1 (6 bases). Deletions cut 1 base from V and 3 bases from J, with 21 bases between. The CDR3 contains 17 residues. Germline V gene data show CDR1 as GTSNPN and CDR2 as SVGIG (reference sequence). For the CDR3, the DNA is TGTGCCTGGAGTGGGGGGCAGGGTGGTATTGCGGACTATGGCTACACCTTC. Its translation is CAWSGGQGGIADYGYTF. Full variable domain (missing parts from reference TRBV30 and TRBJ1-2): SQTIHQWPATLVQPVGSPLSLECTVEGTSNPNLYWYRQAAGRGLQLLFYSVGIGQISSEVPQNLSASRPQDRQFILSSKKLLLSDSGFYLCAWSGGQGGIADYGYTFGSGTRLTVV.

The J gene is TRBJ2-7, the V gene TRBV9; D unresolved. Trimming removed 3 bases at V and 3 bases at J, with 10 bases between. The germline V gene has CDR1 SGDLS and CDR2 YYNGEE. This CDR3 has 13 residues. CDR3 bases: TGTGCCAGCAGCGCCACGTTGGGCTACGAGCAGTACTTC. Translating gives CASSATLGYEQYF.

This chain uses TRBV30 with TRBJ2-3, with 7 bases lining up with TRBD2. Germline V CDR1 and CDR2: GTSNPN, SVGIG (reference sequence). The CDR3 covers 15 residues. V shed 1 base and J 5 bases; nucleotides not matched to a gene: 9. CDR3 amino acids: CAWSDGGRAEDTQYF. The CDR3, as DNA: TGTGCCTGGAGTGACGGGGGGAGGGCCGAAGATACGCAGTATTTT.

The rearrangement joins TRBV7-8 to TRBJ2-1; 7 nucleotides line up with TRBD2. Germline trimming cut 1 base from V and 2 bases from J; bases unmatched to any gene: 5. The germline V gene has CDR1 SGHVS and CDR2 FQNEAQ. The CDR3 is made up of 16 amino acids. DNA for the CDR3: TGTGCCAGCAGCTTAGGTTACCGGGGGGCCTACAATGAGCAGTTCTTC. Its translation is CASSLGYRGAYNEQFF.

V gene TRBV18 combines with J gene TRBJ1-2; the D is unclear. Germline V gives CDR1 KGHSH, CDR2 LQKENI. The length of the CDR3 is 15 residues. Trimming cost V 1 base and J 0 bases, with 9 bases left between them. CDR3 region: CASSPRAAANYGYTF. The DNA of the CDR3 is TGTGCCAGCTCACCACGGGCGGCAGCTAACTATGGCTACACCTTC.

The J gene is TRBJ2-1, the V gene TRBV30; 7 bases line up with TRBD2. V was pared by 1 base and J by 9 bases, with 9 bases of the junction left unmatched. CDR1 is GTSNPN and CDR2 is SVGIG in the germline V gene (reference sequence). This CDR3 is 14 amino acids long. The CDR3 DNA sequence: TGTGCCTGGAGTGCGGGACTAACGGTCGTTGAGCAGTTCTTC. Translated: CAWSAGLTVVEQFF.